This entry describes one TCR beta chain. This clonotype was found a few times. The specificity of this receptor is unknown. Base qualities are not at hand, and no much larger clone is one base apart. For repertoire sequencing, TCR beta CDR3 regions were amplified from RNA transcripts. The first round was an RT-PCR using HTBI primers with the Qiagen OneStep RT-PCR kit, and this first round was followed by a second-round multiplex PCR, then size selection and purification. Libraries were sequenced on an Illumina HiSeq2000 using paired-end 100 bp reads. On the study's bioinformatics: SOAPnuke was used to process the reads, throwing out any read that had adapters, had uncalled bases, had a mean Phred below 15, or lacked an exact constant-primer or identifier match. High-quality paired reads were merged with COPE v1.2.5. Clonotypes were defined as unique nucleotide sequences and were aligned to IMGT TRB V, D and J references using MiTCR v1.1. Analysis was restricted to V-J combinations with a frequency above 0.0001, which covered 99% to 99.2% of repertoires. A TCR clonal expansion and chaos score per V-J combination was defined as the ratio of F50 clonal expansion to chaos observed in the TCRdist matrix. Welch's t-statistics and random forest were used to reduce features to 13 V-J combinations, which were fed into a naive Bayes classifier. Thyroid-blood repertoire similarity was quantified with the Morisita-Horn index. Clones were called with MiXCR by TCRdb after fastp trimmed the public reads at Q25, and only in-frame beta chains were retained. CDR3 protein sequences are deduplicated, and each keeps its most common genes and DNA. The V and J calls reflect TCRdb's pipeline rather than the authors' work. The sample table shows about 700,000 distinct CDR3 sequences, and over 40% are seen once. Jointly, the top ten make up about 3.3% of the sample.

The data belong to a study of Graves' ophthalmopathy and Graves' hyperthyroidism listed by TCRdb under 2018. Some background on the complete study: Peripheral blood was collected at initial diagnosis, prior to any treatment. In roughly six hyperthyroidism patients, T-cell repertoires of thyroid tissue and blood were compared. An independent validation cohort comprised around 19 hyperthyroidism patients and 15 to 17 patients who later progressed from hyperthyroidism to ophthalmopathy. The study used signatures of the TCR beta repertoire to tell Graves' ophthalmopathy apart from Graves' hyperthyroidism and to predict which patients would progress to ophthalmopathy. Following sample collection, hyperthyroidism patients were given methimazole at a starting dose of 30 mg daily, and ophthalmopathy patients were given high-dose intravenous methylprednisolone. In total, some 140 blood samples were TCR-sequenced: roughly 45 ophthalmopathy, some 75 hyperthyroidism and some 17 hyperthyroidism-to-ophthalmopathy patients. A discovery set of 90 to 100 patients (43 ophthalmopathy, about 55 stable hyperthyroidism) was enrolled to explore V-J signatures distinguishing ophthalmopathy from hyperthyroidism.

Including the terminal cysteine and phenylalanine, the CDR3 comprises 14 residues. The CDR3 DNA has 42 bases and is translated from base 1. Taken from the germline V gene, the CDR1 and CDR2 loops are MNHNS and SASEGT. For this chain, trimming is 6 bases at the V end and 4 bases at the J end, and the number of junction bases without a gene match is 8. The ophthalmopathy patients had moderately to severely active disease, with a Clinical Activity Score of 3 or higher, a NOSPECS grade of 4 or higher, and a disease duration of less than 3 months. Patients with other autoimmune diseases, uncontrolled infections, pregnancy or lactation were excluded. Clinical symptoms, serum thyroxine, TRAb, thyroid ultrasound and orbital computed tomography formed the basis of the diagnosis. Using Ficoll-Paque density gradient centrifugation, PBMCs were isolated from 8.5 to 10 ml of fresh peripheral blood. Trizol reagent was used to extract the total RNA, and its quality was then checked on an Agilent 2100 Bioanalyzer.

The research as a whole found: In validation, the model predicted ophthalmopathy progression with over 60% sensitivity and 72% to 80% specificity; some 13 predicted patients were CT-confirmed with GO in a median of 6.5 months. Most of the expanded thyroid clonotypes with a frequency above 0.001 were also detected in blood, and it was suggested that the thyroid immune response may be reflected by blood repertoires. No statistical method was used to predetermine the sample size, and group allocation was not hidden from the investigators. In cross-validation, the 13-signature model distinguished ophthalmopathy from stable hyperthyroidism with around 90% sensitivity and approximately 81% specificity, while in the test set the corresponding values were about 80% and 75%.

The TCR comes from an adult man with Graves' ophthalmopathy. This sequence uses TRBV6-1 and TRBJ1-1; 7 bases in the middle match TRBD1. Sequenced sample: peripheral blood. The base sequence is TGTGCCAGCAGGAACGACAGGGTGGGCACTGAAGCTTTCTTT. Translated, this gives CASRNDRVGTEAFF.